Given below is one TCR beta chain in context. Its antigen target is currently unknown. No much larger clone exists at a distance of one base, and base qualities are not known. TCRbeta CDR3 regions were amplified from genomic DNA using the immunoSEQ Assay, a bias-controlled multiplex PCR. Turning to the authors' computational methods: The number of nucleated cells in each sample was estimated by amplification of reference gene primers within the assay. To quantify the absolute abundance of each unique TCRbeta CDR3 rearrangement, sequence reads were collapsed and filtered. Productive Simpson clonality was computed per sample as the square root of Simpson's diversity index over productive rearrangements. In its TCRdb copy, this immuneACCESS table keeps in-frame sequences only and misses some clones. Where compared with another copy, unresolved V genes explain less than half of these, and the others have no known cause. The V and J calls and clone size come from that table; D and trimming were worked out from the DNA. Counted in this sample were about 130,000 clones; roughly 86% of them appeared once. Of the sample, 9.5% to 15% is held by the ten largest clones.

Reading from cysteine to phenylalanine, the CDR3 counts 19 amino acids. The retained sequence is limited to the CDR3, 57 bases, with the frame set at the first base. V trim: 2 bases; J trim: 1 base; unmatched bases: 9. As encoded in the germline V gene (reference sequence), CDR1 is PRHDT while CDR2 is FYEKMQ. The collaborating institutions used their own protocols to collect whole blood in K2EDTA tubes. Collaborator samples were shipped for TCRbeta analysis as frozen whole blood, isolated PBMCs, or DNA extracted from either sample type. These data belong to a study of blood T cell repertoires in COVID-19 (dated by TCRdb to about 2020). Turning to the overall study: Samples from collaborators originated in the United States, Italy and Spain and spanned both the acute and convalescent phases of COVID-19. A de-identified subject ID, COVID-19 status, age in years and sex were almost always included in the sample metadata. The dataset comprised deeply sampled blood TCRbeta repertoires from subjects exposed to, actively infected with, or recovered from COVID-19. The prospective study material was composed of cDNA or gDNA derived from T cells, B-cell-depleted T cells, or PBMCs. The samples were drawn from the first 160 participants of the ongoing ImmuneRACE study and from over 950 subjects provided by 6 global collaborators. Where available, HLA class I and class II types were obtained from metadata supplied by the sample provider rather than from assay-based typing. The repertoires were released in a freely available public database intended as a resource for research on the immune response to SARS-CoV-2. What the research found in general, with its limitations: Clinical and demographic metadata were provided uncurated, with the amount varying by source and participant.

The specimen was peripheral blood. The chain is encoded by TRBV13 joined to TRBJ2-1, with 12 bases matching TRBD2. The TCR originated in a human donor in a cohort sampled during active COVID-19. The nucleotide sequence reads TGTGCCAGCAGCTTACCCTCTCCTAGCGGGGGGGCTTCCTACAATGAGCAGTTCTTC. This encodes CASSLPSPSGGASYNEQFF.